Below, 20 T cell receptor beta chains from the same sample are listed, as sequenced in a study of patients and donors after allogeneic stem cell transplantation. TCRdb re-called the RT-PCR reads with MiXCR, one entry per CDR3 protein. The profile covers over 350,000 distinct CDR3 sequences, with 16% appearing a single time and 7% to 7.5% taken by the ten largest. Material for sequencing was blood, either unsorted or a sorted T cell fraction (not recorded which). The receptors were gathered from a human donor who was either an allogeneic HSCT recipient or a stem cell or donor lymphocyte infusion donor (not recorded which). It is not recorded whose cells these are; they may come from a transplant donor.

At least ten counts were recorded for this clonotype. The chain has TRBV4-1 and TRBJ2-2; 12 bases fit TRBD1. V lost 4 bases, J lost 1 base, and 13 bases stayed unmatched. Germline CDR1 is MGHRA and CDR2 is YSYEKL. CDR3 size: 20 residues. Here the CDR3 DNA reads TGCGCCAGCAGCCGGAAGAGTGGGGGACAGGGGGCCGTGAACACCGGGGAGCTGTTTTTT. This encodes CASSRKSGGQGAVNTGELFF.

The chain links TRBV5-1 to TRBJ1-1, with D tentatively TRBD1 (6 bases). This CDR3 region has 14 residues. Germline V gene lookup returns CDR1 SGHRS and CDR2 YFSETQ. Trimming took 4 bases from V and 6 from J, leaving 16 bases between them. The CDR3 sequence: CASSNTGISAEAFF. The CDR3 coding sequence is TGCGCCAGCAGCAATACAGGGATCTCGGCTGAAGCTTTCTTT.

This clonotype was seen many times. The chain carries TRBV6-6 and TRBJ1-2, with D perhaps TRBD1 (5 bases). V lost 7 bases, J lost 2 bases, and 11 bases lay in between. The germline gives CDR1 MNHNY, CDR2 SVGAGI (reference sequence). The CDR3 extends over 13 amino acids. The CDR3 DNA sequence: TGTGCCAGCACAGGGAAGGGGAACTATGGCTACACCTTC. Translating gives CASTGKGNYGYTF.

There are a few counts of this clonotype. The chain links TRBV5-1 to TRBJ1-2; 7 nucleotides agree with TRBD1. This CDR3 spans 16 amino acids. The germline V gene has CDR1 SGHRS and CDR2 YFSETQ. Trimming took 4 bases from V and 4 from J; bases not matched to a gene: 13. The DNA for the CDR3 is TGCGCCAGCAGCGCAGAGCTAGGACAGGTGATCTATGGCTACACCTTC. This sequence encodes CASSAELGQVIYGYTF.

The chain joins TRBV9 to TRBJ2-7, with 9 bases matching TRBD2. This CDR3 comprises 16 residues. J lost 4 bases, V lost 2 bases, and 10 bases had no gene match. Germline V lookup: CDR1 SGDLS, CDR2 YYNGEE. The CDR3 here is CASSVGLAGITYEQYF. In nucleotides, the CDR3 is TGTGCCAGCAGCGTCGGTCTAGCGGGGATTACTTACGAGCAGTACTTC.

V gene TRBV6-1 combines with J gene TRBJ1-2; 7 nucleotides agree with TRBD1. The CDR3 totals 13 residues. CDR1 and CDR2 (germline): MNHNS, SASEGT. The V and J ends lost 6 bases and 7 bases, in that order; junction bases with no gene match: 8. The CDR3 DNA follows: TGTGCCAGCAGATCAGACAGGGTCCTTGGCTACACCTTC. It specifies CASRSDRVLGYTF.

This clonotype was recorded only once. This chain links TRBV9 with TRBJ2-5; D not resolved. V was trimmed by 0 bases and J by 1 base, leaving 13 bases between them. There are 16 residues in the CDR3. Germline lookup yields CDR1 SGDLS and CDR2 YYNGEE. CDR3 sequence: CASSVAGDALQETQYF. CDR3 coding DNA: TGTGCCAGCAGCGTAGCTGGGGATGCTCTCCAAGAGACCCAGTACTTC.

V usage is TRBV5-1 and J usage is TRBJ2-7; 8 positions agree with TRBD2. The junction had 10 bases not matched to a gene; V was cut back by 0 bases and J by 8 bases. The CDR3 sequence is 15 residues long. Germline V lookup: CDR1 SGHRS, CDR2 YFSETQ. DNA for the CDR3: TGCGCCAGCAGCTTGGGGTCGGGACTAGTAGCTCAGCAGTACTTC. It codes for CASSLGSGLVAQQYF. Full variable domain (remainder filled in from reference TRBV5-1 and TRBJ2-7): KAGVTQTPRYLIKTRGQQVTLSCSPISGHRSVSWYQQTPGQGLQFLFEYFSETQRNKGNFPGRFSGRQFSNSRSEMNVSTLELGDSALYLCASSLGSGLVAQQYFGPGTRLTVT.

The CDR3 region is CASTPRRRDTGQETQYF. For the CDR3, the DNA is TGTGCCAGCACCCCCCGAAGGAGAGATACTGGACAAGAGACCCAGTACTTC. The V call is TRBV6-1, the J call TRBJ2-5; D ambiguous. CDR1 MNHNS and CDR2 SASEGT come from the germline V gene. Trimming left V 7 bases short and J 2 bases short, with 23 bases between. CDR3 size: 17 residues.

This clonotype was seen only a few times. V gene TRBV12-3 or TRBV12-4 combines with J gene TRBJ2-3; 7 bases line up with TRBD2. The V segment lost 9 bases and the J segment 3 bases; nucleotides outside the gene matches: 12. The CDR3 runs to 15 residues. For the CDR3, the DNA is TGTGCCAGTACCCCGGGTGGGGGGGAGACAGATACGCAGTATTTT. Protein: CASTPGGGETDTQYF.

This clonotype was observed a handful of times. The rearrangement joins TRBV5-8 to TRBJ2-1; 13 nucleotides align to TRBD2. V lost 7 bases, J lost 7 bases, and 8 bases stayed unmatched. The V gene's germline CDR1 is SGHTS and CDR2 YDEGEE. This CDR3 spans 15 amino acids. The CDR3 region is CASYRLAGGPNEQFF. CDR3 bases: TGTGCCAGCTACAGACTAGCGGGGGGACCAAATGAGCAGTTCTTC.

The chain links TRBV5-1 to TRBJ2-7; D remains ambiguous. The CDR3 runs 13 residues. Between the trimmed V and J ends, which lost 4 bases and 5 bases, there was a span of 13 bases. Germline V CDR1 and CDR2: SGHRS, YFSETQ. The CDR3 loop reads CASSPPVTDEQYF. In DNA, the CDR3 is TGCGCCAGCAGCCCCCCGGTAACGGACGAGCAGTACTTC.

V usage is TRBV30 and J usage is TRBJ2-2, with no clear D. From germline, CDR1 is GTSNPN and CDR2 SVGIG (reference sequence). Between the trimmed V and J ends, which lost 4 bases and 4 bases, there was a span of 4 bases. The CDR3 has 11 residues. CDR3 DNA sequence: TGTGCCTGGAAATTCACCGGGGAGCTGTTTTTT. It specifies CAWKFTGELFF.

This clonotype was observed once. V is TRBV4-2 and J is TRBJ2-5; a weak D match, TRBD1 (5 bases). Trimming pared 0 bases from V and 4 bases from J, leaving 12 bases between. The CDR3 has 15 residues. Per germline, CDR1 LGHNA and CDR2 YNFKEQ. The CDR3 nucleotides are TGTGCCAGCAGCCAAGATCCCAGGGCCCCAGAGACCCAGTACTTC. It yields the protein CASSQDPRAPETQYF.

J is TRBJ2-1 and V is TRBV3-1; TRBD2 matches at 10 bases. CDR3 length: 14 residues. V shed 6 bases and J 7 bases; nucleotides not matched to a gene: 6. Germline V lookup: CDR1 LGHDT, CDR2 YNNKEL (reference sequence). DNA for the CDR3: TGTGCCAGCAGGCGGACTAGCGGTCTAAATGAGCAGTTCTTC. Protein: CASRRTSGLNEQFF.

This clonotype appeared many times. The genes are TRBV20-1 and TRBJ2-5; the match to TRBD2 covers 11 bases. The CDR3 covers 15 residues. Germline V gives CDR1 DFQATT, CDR2 SNEGSKA (reference sequence). V dropped 2 bases and J dropped 4; count of bases not matched to a gene: 6. The CDR3 sequence: CSARLLAGGPETQYF. The CDR3 DNA reads TGCAGTGCTAGATTATTAGCGGGGGGGCCAGAGACCCAGTACTTC.

V gene TRBV10-3 combines with J gene TRBJ1-2; TRBD1 might be the D (6 bases). The CDR3 covers 15 residues. Germline loops: CDR1 ENHRY, CDR2 SYGVKD. Trimming removed 5 bases at V and 2 bases at J, with 15 bases between. The CDR3, as DNA: TGTGCCATCAGTCCTGGGAGGACAGCCAACTATGGCTACACCTTC. Translation gives CAISPGRTANYGYTF.

This clonotype has more than one count but fewer than ten. The J gene is TRBJ2-5, the V gene TRBV7-9; TRBD1 agrees at 8 bases. Germline V gene lookup returns CDR1 SEHNR and CDR2 FQNEAQ (reference sequence). The CDR3 has 14 residues. After removal of 8 bases from V and 0 bases from J, the junction contained 5 bases not matched to a gene. In DNA form, the CDR3 reads TGTGCCAGCGCTCGGACAGGGAACCAAGAGACCCAGTACTTC. Its translation: CASARTGNQETQYF.

The chain joins TRBV5-6 to TRBJ2-7; TRBD1 aligns across 8 bases. From germline, CDR1 is SGHDT and CDR2 YYEEEE. The CDR3 contains 14 residues. The junction had 5 bases not matched to a gene; V was cut back by 4 bases and J by 2 bases. The CDR3 sequence is CASSPTGVAYEQYF. DNA of the CDR3: TGTGCCAGCAGCCCGACAGGGGTTGCCTACGAGCAGTACTTC. Based on the CDR3 plus reference TRBV5-6 and TRBJ2-7, the full variable domain is DAGVTQSPTHLIKTRGQQVTLRCSPKSGHDTVSWYQQALGQGPQFIFQYYEEEERQRGNFPDRFSGHQFPNYSSELNVNALLLGDSALYLCASSPTGVAYEQYFGPGTRLTVT.

The chain combines TRBV4-3 with TRBJ2-1; 8 nucleotides agree with TRBD2. Germline CDR1 is LGHNA and CDR2 is YSLEER. J was trimmed by 6 bases and V by 4 bases; bases with no gene match: 11. This CDR3 spans 16 amino acids. The CDR3 region has the DNA TGCGCCAGCAGCCGAGTGGTGGCGGGGGGTCGCAATGAGCAGTTCTTC. Encoded protein: CASSRVVAGGRNEQFF.